This TCR beta chain derives from a study of regulatory dendritic cells for organ transplantation. Trimming took 6 bases from V and 5 from J, leaving 10 bases between them. Germline loops: CDR1 LNHDA, CDR2 SQIVND (reference sequence). The CDR3 sequence is 12 residues long. The table came from immunoSEQ multiplex PCR; TCRdb's copy has only in-frame clones and leaves some out. The sample lists about 30,000 clones; roughly 85% were seen once. CD4+ or CD8+ T cells were sorted as naive CD45RA+ or memory CD45RO+. Input material: memory CD4+ T cells from blood. Subset reported: CD45RO+ memory T cells. This clonotype originated in a human donor in good health. J is TRBJ2-5 and V is TRBV19; D might be TRBD2 (5 bases). As DNA, the CDR3 is TGTGCCAGTAGCGAGGACTCGGAGACCCAGTACTTC. Amino acid sequence: CASSEDSETQYF.